This TCR beta chain appears in the sequencing data of a study of early T cells in non-severe SARS-CoV-2 infection. In the library, individual cDNA molecules carried attached unique molecular identifiers. TCRdb reprocessed the 5' RACE reads via MiXCR and lists one record per CDR3 protein. This sample has about 64,000 distinct CDR3 sequences, with 10% to 15% found just once. The CDR3 is 15 residues long. The germline V gene encodes CDR1 SGHAT and CDR2 FQNNGV. After removal of 5 bases from V and 1 base from J, the junction contained 6 bases not matched to a gene. This clonotype was detected a few times. The source of this sequence is an adult who was a healthcare worker with PCR-confirmed SARS-CoV-2 infection or an uninfected control (not recorded which). The sequences come from whole blood, collected at baseline. V is TRBV11-2 and J is TRBJ1-1; 8 nucleotides match TRBD1. The CDR3 coding sequence is TGTGCCAGCAGCAGGGGGACAGGCCCGAACACTGAAGCTTTCTTT. This gives the protein CASSRGTGPNTEAFF.